The subject of this entry is one T cell receptor beta chain. Every PCR received spiked-in synthetic TCR analog templates. Some clones are missing from TCRdb's copy, which holds only in-frame ones; the method was immunoSEQ multiplex PCR. The sample has 120,000 or so clones, around 86% seen once; the top ten hold 2.4%. J gave up 4 bases and V 4 bases, and 14 bases lay outside the gene matches. Per germline, CDR1 SGHNT and CDR2 YYREEE (reference sequence). The CDR3 has 17 amino acids. This sample stems from a study of PD-L1 blockade in urothelial cancer. Overall study context: A median blood sample held 141,255 T cells and tens of thousands of unique TCRs.

The time point here: peripheral blood 6 weeks after treatment start. There were between 1 and 8 samples from each patient, taken pretreatment and on-treatment. V and J are TRBV5-4 and TRBJ1-3; 7 bases line up with TRBD1. The receptor comes from a man aged 45-65 years with urothelial cancer. The sample consisted of PBMCs, taken around atezolizumab (anti-PD-L1) treatment. CDR3 nucleotides: TGTGCCAGCAGCCCCCCCCAGAACAACAGGGGAGGAAACACCATATATTTT. Encoded protein: CASSPPQNNRGGNTIYF.